Listed below are T cell receptor beta chains from one sample, sequenced in a study of graft-versus-host responses after intestinal transplantation. These receptors' targets are unknown. Libraries were prepared by immunoSEQ multiplex PCR; TCRdb keeps only in-frame clonotypes and omits some of them. The sample gives around 100,000 clones, 93% of which show up once; more than 0.9% is in the top ten. The specimen was unstimulated CD8+ T cells sorted from spleen or lymph node cells, collected before intestinal transplant. The source of these receptors is a human donor who received an intestinal transplant. Both conserved end residues are part of each CDR3. Each record gives: clone size, D gene, V gene, CDR3 length, J gene, CDR3 DNA, CDR3 protein. The D gene is left open where the match is weak. The size field is filled for only some rows; it gives once, few, many or a size class.

.,.,TRBV9,14,TRBJ2-7,TGTGCCAGCAGCGTAGTGCCAGGCTTCGACGAGCAGTACTTC,CASSVVPGFDEQYF
.,.,TRBV14,14,TRBJ2-1,TGTGCCACAGATCGGGTCCAATCCTACAATGAGCAGTTCTTC,CATDRVQSYNEQFF
.,.,TRBV6-1,14,TRBJ1-2,TGTGCCAGCAGTGAAGGAGGGTACTATTCTGGCTACACCTTC,CASSEGGYYSGYTF
.,TRBD1,TRBV4-1,15,TRBJ2-2,TGCGCCAGCAGCGCCGGGACAGCTTCCACCGGGGAGCTGTTTTTT,CASSAGTASTGELFF
.,TRBD1,TRBV4-2,14,TRBJ2-3,TGTGCCAGCAGCCCGACAGGGTCCACAGATACGCAGTATTTT,CASSPTGSTDTQYF
.,.,TRBV6-1,15,TRBJ1-4,TGTGCCAGCAGTGGCGCGAGTGGGGCTAATGAAAAACTGTTTTTT,CASSGASGANEKLFF
once,.,TRBV11-2,14,TRBJ1-4,TGTGCCAGCAGCTTAGGGAGGTACAATGAAAAACTGTTTTTT,CASSLGRYNEKLFF
once,.,TRBV7-9,11,TRBJ1-1,TGTGCCAGCAGCGGTAACACTGAAGCTTTCTTT,CASSGNTEAFF
once,TRBD2,TRBV13,16,TRBJ2-1,TGTGCCAGCAGCTTAGTGGGACTAGCGGGGGGTGATGAGCAGTTCTTC,CASSLVGLAGGDEQFF
.,.,TRBV2,16,TRBJ1-1,TGTGCCAGCAGTGAAAAGGGTGCGGAGGGTTTCACTGAAGCTTTCTTT,CASSEKGAEGFTEAFF
.,.,TRBV29-1,13,TRBJ1-1,TGCAGCGTCCCCTCGGCGGTGAACACTGAAGCTTTCTTT,CSVPSAVNTEAFF
.,.,TRBV6-1,15,TRBJ2-1,TGTGCCAGCAGTTTATCGACAGGCCCATACAATGAGCAGTTCTTC,CASSLSTGPYNEQFF
.,.,TRBV6-5,15,TRBJ1-2,TGTGCCAGTCAAAGAAGTGCGGATGCATCCTATGGCTACACCTTC,CASQRSADASYGYTF
.,.,TRBV15,14,TRBJ1-6,TGTGCCACCAGCAGCGGGGTGGGCTGGTCACCCCTCCACTTT,CATSSGVGWSPLHF
.,.,TRBV19,17,TRBJ1-3,TGTGCCAGTAGTATAGCCCTCCCCGACAGTCCCGGAAACACCATATATTTT,CASSIALPDSPGNTIYF
.,TRBD1,TRBV14,15,TRBJ2-2,TGTGCCAGCAGCCACATACTACAGGGGCACGGGGAGCTGTTTTTT,CASSHILQGHGELFF
.,TRBD1,TRBV4-1,14,TRBJ1-2,TGCGCCAGCAGCCAAGAGCGGGACAGCTATGGCTACACCTTC,CASSQERDSYGYTF
.,.,TRBV2,14,TRBJ2-7,TGTGCCAGCAGTGTATATGCGGGGTCCTACGAGCAGTACTTC,CASSVYAGSYEQYF
.,TRBD1,TRBV6-6,13,TRBJ2-7,TGTACCATCTCCGGGACAGGGGGTAACGAGCAGTACTTC,CTISGTGGNEQYF
.,TRBD1,TRBV5-5,15,TRBJ2-1,TGTGCCAGCAGCTCCGGGACAGGGCCCTACAATGAGCAGTTCTTC,CASSSGTGPYNEQFF
.,.,TRBV9,13,TRBJ2-7,TGTGCCAGCAGCGTAGTGCCATTTTACGAGCAGTACTTC,CASSVVPFYEQYF
once,TRBD2,TRBV11-2,18,TRBJ2-1,TGTGCCAGCAGCTTAGGGCTAGCGGGGGTCTTGTCCTACAATGAGCAGTTCTTC,CASSLGLAGVLSYNEQFF
.,TRBD1,TRBV2,15,TRBJ2-4,TGTGCCAGGGGGGACAGGGGGCAATTGAAAAACATTCAGTACTTC,CARGDRGQLKNIQYF
.,TRBD1,TRBV6-5,14,TRBJ2-1,TGTGCCAGCAGTGGACAGGGATGGTACAATGAGCAGTTCTTC,CASSGQGWYNEQFF
.,.,TRBV6-5,14,TRBJ1-1,TGTGCCAGCACCTACGGGGGGATTGTCGCTGAAGCTTTCTTT,CASTYGGIVAEAFF
.,.,TRBV29-1,15,TRBJ1-3,TGCAGCCCCGCGGAGGGTGGGTTTATTGGAAACACCATATATTTT,CSPAEGGFIGNTIYF
.,.,TRBV2,14,TRBJ2-7,TGTGCCAGCAGTGAAGCGGGGACTGGCTACGAGCAGTACTTC,CASSEAGTGYEQYF
.,TRBD1,TRBV19,17,TRBJ1-1,TGTGCCAGTAGTAGCAGGGGGGTGCGGGTGGTGAACACTGAAGCTTTCTTT,CASSSRGVRVVNTEAFF
.,TRBD2,TRBV7-9,15,TRBJ2-1,TGTGCCAGCAGCCTCACTAGCGGGGGAGACAATGAGCAGTTCTTC,CASSLTSGGDNEQFF
.,.,TRBV14,15,TRBJ2-1,TGTGCCAGCAGCCAGGGACTGGGAACCTACAATGAGCAGTTCTTC,CASSQGLGTYNEQFF
.,.,TRBV6-1,13,TRBJ1-4,TGTGCCAGCAGGGGGACGGACAATGAAAAACTGTTTTTT,CASRGTDNEKLFF
.,TRBD1,TRBV27,15,TRBJ1-2,TGTGCCAGCAGCCCAGGGGGGGTATTGAACTATGGCTACACCTTC,CASSPGGVLNYGYTF
.,.,TRBV4-1,15,TRBJ2-7,TGCGCCAGCAGCCACGTAGTGCAGGGCTCTAGGGAGCAGTACTTC,CASSHVVQGSREQYF
.,.,TRBV9,15,TRBJ2-2,TGTGCCAGCAGCGTAGAGGGGGAGGTTTCCGGGGAGCTGTTTTTT,CASSVEGEVSGELFF
.,.,TRBV10-2,13,TRBJ2-7,TGCGCCAGCACGTCCGCAGGGAACTACGAGCAGTACTTC,CASTSAGNYEQYF
.,TRBD1,TRBV7-9,15,TRBJ2-7,TGTGCCAGCAGCTTCACCGGGACAGTCTCCTACGAGCAGTACTTC,CASSFTGTVSYEQYF
.,TRBD1,TRBV4-1,14,TRBJ1-5,TGCGCCAGCAGCCCCCGGACAGGAGGAGAGCCCCAGCATTTT,CASSPRTGGEPQHF
.,.,TRBV5-1,16,TRBJ1-1,TGCGCCAGCAGCTTCACTACGCAGGGTGGTGGCACTGAAGCTTTCTTT,CASSFTTQGGGTEAFF
.,.,TRBV13,18,TRBJ2-1,TGTGCCAGCAGCTTAGGCCGGGAACTATTAGGCTCCTACAATGAGCAGTTCTTC,CASSLGRELLGSYNEQFF
.,TRBD1,TRBV5-4,18,TRBJ2-7,TGTGCCAGCAGCTTCGTTGGACAGGGGACAAGAAGCTCCTACGAGCAGTACTTC,CASSFVGQGTRSSYEQYF